This TCR beta chain was found in a study of blood T cell repertoires in COVID-19. Study-wide context: Both acute and convalescent COVID-19 samples were obtained from the United States, Italy and Spain. In each case, the material was cDNA or gDNA derived from T cells, B-cell-depleted T cells, or PBMCs.

Per the original methods: The assay estimated nucleated cells by amplifying reference gene primers. This table comes from immunoSEQ multiplex PCR, and its TCRdb copy is limited to in-frame clones, with some not included. The D gene and trimming were derived from the DNA, and the V and J assignments and clone size from that table. The sample has 25,000 to 35,000 clones; over 75% are singletons. This CDR3 has 13 residues. Germline V gene data show CDR1 as SQVTM and CDR2 as ANQGSEA. Trimming cost V 4 bases and J 3 bases; bases outside gene matches: 1. The gene calls are TRBV29-1 and TRBJ2-1; TRBD2 matches at 9 bases. This TCR was recovered from a human donor in a cohort sampled during active COVID-19. Sequencing was carried out using peripheral blood. CDR3 nucleotides: TGCAGCGTTGGAGCGGGGGGCTACAATGAGCAGTTCTTC. Its protein product is CSVGAGGYNEQFF.